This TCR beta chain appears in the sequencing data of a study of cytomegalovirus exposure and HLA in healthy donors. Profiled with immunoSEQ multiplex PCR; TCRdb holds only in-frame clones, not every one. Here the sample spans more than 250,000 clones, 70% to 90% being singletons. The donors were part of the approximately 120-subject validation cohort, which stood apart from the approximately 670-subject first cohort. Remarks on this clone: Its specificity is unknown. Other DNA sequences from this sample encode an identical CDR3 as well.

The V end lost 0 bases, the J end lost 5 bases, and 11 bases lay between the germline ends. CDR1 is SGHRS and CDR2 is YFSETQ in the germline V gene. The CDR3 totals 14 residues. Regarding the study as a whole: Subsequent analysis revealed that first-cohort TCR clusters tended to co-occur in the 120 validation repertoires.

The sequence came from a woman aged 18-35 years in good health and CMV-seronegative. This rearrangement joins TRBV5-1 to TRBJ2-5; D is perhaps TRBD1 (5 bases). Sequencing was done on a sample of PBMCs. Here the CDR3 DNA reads TGCGCCAGCAGCTTGGCCGGTCAGGGCGAGACCCAGTACTTC. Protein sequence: CASSLAGQGETQYF.